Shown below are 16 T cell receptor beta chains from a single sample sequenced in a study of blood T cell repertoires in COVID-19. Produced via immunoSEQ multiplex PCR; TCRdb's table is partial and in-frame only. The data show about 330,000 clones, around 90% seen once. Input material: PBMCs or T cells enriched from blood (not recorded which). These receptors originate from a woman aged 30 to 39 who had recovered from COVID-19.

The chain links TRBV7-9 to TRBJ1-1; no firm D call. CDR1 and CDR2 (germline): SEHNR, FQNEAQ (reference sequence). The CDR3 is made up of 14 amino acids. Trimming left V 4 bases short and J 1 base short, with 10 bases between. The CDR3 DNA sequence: TGTGCCAGCAGCTCAACTACGGGGAACACTGAAGCTTTCTTT. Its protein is CASSSTTGNTEAFF.

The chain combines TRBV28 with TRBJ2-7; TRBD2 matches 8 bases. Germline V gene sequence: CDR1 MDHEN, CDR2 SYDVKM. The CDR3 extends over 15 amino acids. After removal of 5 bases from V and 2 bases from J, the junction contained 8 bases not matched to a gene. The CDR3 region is CASSPGGGGPYEQYF. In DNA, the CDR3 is TGTGCCAGCAGTCCGGGGGGCGGGGGGCCCTACGAGCAGTACTTC.

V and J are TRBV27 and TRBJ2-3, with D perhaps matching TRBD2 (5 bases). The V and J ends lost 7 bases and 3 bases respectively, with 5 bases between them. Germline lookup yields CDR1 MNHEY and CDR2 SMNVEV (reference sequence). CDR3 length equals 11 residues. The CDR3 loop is CASTGTDTQYF. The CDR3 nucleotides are TGTGCCAGCACGGGGACAGATACGCAGTATTTT.

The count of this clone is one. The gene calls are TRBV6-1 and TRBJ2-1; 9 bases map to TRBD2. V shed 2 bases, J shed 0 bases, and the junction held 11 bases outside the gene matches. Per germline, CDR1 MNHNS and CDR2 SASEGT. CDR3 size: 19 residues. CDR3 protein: CASSEFPSGTVSSYNEQFF. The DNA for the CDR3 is TGTGCCAGCAGTGAATTCCCTAGCGGGACCGTGAGCTCCTACAATGAGCAGTTCTTC.

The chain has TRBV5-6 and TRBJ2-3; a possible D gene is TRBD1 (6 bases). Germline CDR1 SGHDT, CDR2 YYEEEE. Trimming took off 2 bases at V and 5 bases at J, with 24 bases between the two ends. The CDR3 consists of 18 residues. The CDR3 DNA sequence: TGTGCCAGCAGCTTAGCCAGGGGAATACCCCTCTCTCAAGATACGCAGTATTTT. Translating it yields CASSLARGIPLSQDTQYF.

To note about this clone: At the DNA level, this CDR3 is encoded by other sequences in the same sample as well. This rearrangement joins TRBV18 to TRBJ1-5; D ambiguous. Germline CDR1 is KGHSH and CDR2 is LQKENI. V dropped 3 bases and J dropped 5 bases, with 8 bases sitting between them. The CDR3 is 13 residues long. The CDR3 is CASSPGSDQPQHF. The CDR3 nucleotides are TGTGCCAGCTCACCCGGAAGCGATCAGCCCCAGCATTTT.

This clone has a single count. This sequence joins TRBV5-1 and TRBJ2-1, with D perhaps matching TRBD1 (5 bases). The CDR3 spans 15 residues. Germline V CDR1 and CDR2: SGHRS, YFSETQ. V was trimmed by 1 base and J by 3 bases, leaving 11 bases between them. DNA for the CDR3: TGCGCCAGCAGCTTGAGACCAGGGAACTACAATGAGCAGTTCTTC. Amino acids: CASSLRPGNYNEQFF. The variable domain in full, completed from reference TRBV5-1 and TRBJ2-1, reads KAGVTQTPRYLIKTRGQQVTLSCSPISGHRSVSWYQQTPGQGLQFLFEYFSETQRNKGNFPGRFSGRQFSNSRSEMNVSTLELGDSALYLCASSLRPGNYNEQFFGPGTRLTVL.

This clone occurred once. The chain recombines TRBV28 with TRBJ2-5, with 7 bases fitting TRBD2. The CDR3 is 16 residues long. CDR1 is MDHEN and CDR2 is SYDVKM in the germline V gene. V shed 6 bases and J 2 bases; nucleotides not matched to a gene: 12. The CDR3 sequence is CASSPPREGRQETQYF. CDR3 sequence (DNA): TGTGCCAGCAGCCCGCCGAGGGAGGGTAGGCAAGAGACCCAGTACTTC.

The CDR3 loop is CATSDSSQGAYYGYTF. The CDR3, as DNA: TGTGCCACCAGTGATTCCTCCCAGGGGGCGTACTATGGCTACACCTTC. V gene TRBV24-1 combines with J gene TRBJ1-2, with 8 bases lining up with TRBD1. The CDR3 covers 16 residues. CDR1 is KGHDR and CDR2 is SFDVKD in the germline V gene. The V segment lost 2 bases and the J segment 3 bases; nucleotides outside the gene matches: 7.

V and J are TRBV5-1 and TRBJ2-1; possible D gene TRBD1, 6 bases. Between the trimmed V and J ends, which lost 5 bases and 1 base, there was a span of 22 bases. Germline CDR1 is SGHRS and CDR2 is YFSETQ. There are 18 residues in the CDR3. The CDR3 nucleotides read TGCGCCAGCAGGCGGAGTCTAGCATCCACAGGGTCCTACAATGAGCAGTTCTTC. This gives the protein CASRRSLASTGSYNEQFF. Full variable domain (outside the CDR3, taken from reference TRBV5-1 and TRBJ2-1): KAGVTQTPRYLIKTRGQQVTLSCSPISGHRSVSWYQQTPGQGLQFLFEYFSETQRNKGNFPGRFSGRQFSNSRSEMNVSTLELGDSALYLCASRRSLASTGSYNEQFFGPGTRLTVL.

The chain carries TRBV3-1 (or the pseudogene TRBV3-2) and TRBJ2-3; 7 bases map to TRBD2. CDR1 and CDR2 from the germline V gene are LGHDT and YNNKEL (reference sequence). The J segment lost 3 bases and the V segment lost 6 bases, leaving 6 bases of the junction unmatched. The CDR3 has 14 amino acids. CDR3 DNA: TGTGCCAGCAGTTTTGGCGGGGGAACAGATACGCAGTATTTT. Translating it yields CASSFGGGTDTQYF.

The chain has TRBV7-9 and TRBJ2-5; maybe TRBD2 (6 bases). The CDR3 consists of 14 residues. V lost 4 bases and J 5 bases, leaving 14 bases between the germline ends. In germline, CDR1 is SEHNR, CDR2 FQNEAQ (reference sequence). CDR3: CASSSGGQAETQYF. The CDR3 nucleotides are TGTGCCAGCAGCTCCGGAGGGCAGGCGGAGACCCAGTACTTC.

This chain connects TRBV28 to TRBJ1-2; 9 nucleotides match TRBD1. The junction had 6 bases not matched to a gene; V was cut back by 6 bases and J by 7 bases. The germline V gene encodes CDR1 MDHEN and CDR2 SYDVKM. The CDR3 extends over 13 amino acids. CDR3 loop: CASSAWDRVGYTF. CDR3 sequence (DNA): TGTGCCAGCAGCGCGTGGGACAGGGTTGGCTACACCTTC.

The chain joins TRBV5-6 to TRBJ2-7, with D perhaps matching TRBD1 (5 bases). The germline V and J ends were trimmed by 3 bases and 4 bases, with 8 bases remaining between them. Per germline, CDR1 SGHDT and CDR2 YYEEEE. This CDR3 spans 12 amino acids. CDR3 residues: CASSWGEYEQYF. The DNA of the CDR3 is TGTGCCAGCAGCTGGGGCGAGTACGAGCAGTACTTC.

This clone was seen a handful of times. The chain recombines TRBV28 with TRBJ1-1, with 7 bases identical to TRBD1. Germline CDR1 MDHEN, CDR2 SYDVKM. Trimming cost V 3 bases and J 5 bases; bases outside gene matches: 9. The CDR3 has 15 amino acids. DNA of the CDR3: TGTGCCAGCAGTTTTAGGGGGCGAGGGCGAACTGAAGCTTTCTTT. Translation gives CASSFRGRGRTEAFF. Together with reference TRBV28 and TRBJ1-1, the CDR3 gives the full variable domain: DVKVTQSSRYLVKRTGEKVFLECVQDMDHENMFWYRQDPGLGLRLIYFSYDVKMKEKGDIPEGYSVSREKKERFSLILESASTNQTSMYLCASSFRGRGRTEAFFGQGTRLTVV.

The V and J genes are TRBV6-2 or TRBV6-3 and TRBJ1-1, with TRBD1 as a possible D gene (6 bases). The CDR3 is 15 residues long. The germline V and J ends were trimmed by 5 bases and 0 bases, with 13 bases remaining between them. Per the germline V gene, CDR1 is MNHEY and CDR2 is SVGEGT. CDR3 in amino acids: CASSRNTGLNTEAFF. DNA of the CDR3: TGTGCCAGCAGTCGAAATACAGGGTTGAACACTGAAGCTTTCTTT.